This entry is about one T cell receptor beta chain. Fresh-frozen tumor tissue and more than two years of survival data were available for all. Before vaccination, two weeks after the third vaccination, and at progression, PBMC were collected. This sample is part of a study of glioma-infiltrating T cells after dendritic cell vaccination. On the study more broadly: Patients received autologous tumor lysate-pulsed dendritic cell vaccination between about 2003 and 2012. Dendritic cell vaccine was injected intradermally three times, biweekly.

TCRdb's table, derived via immunoSEQ multiplex PCR, lists solely in-frame clones and lacks some. The sample records about 64,000 clones, 75% to 90% being singletons. The germline V gene has CDR1 MNHEY and CDR2 SVGAGI. This CDR3 comprises 13 residues. The V and J ends lost 5 bases and 4 bases, in that order; junction bases with no gene match: 5. This TCR came from a human donor with glioblastoma. The source was blood, collected before dendritic cell vaccination. The V call is TRBV6-5, the J call TRBJ2-7; 7 nucleotides align to TRBD1. Written as DNA, the CDR3 is TGTGCCAGCAGTGAGGTCAGGGGGTACGAGCAGTACTTC. Its translation: CASSEVRGYEQYF.